This note documents a single T cell receptor beta chain sequence. This sample is drawn from a study of OX40 agonist ivuxolimab in advanced cancers. Trimming removed 5 bases at V and 0 bases at J, with 11 bases between. Per germline, CDR1 LNHDA and CDR2 SQIVND (reference sequence). The CDR3 extends over 16 amino acids. Clones were sequenced by immunoSEQ multiplex PCR, and TCRdb holds only the in-frame ones, with some missing. The sample consists of 45,000 to 65,000 clones, 88% of them appearing once. The source is an adult with an advanced solid tumor such as melanoma, head and neck, liver or kidney cancer. The sequenced sample was CD4+ or CD8+ T cells sorted from blood, obtained in a trial of the OX40 agonist ivuxolimab. J is TRBJ2-6 and V is TRBV19; the D is unclear. Here the CDR3 reads CASSVLLSSGANVLTF. In DNA form, the CDR3 reads TGTGCCAGTAGTGTACTACTTAGCTCTGGGGCCAACGTCCTGACTTTC.